This T cell receptor (beta chain) stems from a study of molecular identifiers for immune sequencing clone quantification. Trimming removed 3 bases from V and 4 bases from J, with 11 bases in between. The CDR3 extends over 14 amino acids. Germline CDR1 SGHAT, CDR2 FQNNGV. MiXCR, run by TCRdb on the PCR reads, gives a single entry per CDR3 protein. This table has 460,000 or so distinct CDR3 sequences, about a fifth appearing once. What was sequenced was naive CD8+ T cells from blood, with Jurkat cell RNA spiked in. Subset meaning: FACS-sorted CD8+CD4-CCR7+CD45RA+ naive T cells. The V and J genes are TRBV11-2 and TRBJ2-3; D possibly corresponds to TRBD1 (6 bases). This receptor was obtained from a human donor in good health. Some libraries in this study had Jurkat cell RNA spiked in. DNA for the CDR3: TGTGCCAGCAGCTTGTTTAAGGGGGCAGATACGCAGTATTTT. Its translation is CASSLFKGADTQYF.